The rows below give T cell receptor beta chains drawn from one sample of a study of post-analysis software for immune sequencing data. A single record per CDR3 protein comes from TCRdb applying MiXCR to the PCR reads. The sample has more than 500,000 distinct CDR3 sequences, approximately 31% seen once; the top ten hold 4.5% to 7.5%. The specimen sequenced was blood. Receptor source: a girl aged 2-17 years with multiple sclerosis. Both conserved end residues are part of each CDR3. D genes are given only for firm matches. Rows may omit the clone size; those that give it use once, few, many or a size class.

V gene	J gene	D gene	clone size	CDR3 DNA	CDR3 protein
TRBV20-1	TRBJ2-1	NA	few	TGCAGTGCTAGAGCGGCTCATGAGCAGTTCTTC	CSARAAHEQFF
TRBV7-2	TRBJ2-1	TRBD2	many	TGTGCCAGCAGCTGGGCGGGACTAGCCCCTGTAGGGAATGAGCAGTTCTTC	CASSWAGLAPVGNEQFF
TRBV29-1	TRBJ1-2	NA	NA	TGCAGCGTTGGCACTGGCTACACCTTC	CSVGTGYTF
TRBV12-3/TRBV12-4	TRBJ2-3	TRBD1	few	TGTGCCAGCAGACGACCGGGACAGGGGATAGATACGCAGTATTTT	CASRRPGQGIDTQYF
TRBV29-1	TRBJ2-5	TRBD2	few	TGCAGCGTTGCGAAAAGTCGTTCTAGCGGGAGATCAAAAGAGACCCAGTACTTC	CSVAKSRSSGRSKETQYF
TRBV20-1	TRBJ1-2	TRBD1	few	TGCAGTGCCAACGACAGGGTAACGAACTATGGCTACACCTTC	CSANDRVTNYGYTF
TRBV20-1	TRBJ1-5	NA	once	TGCAGTGCCCTGGGAGGAAGCAATCAGCCCCAGCATTTT	CSALGGSNQPQHF
TRBV7-2	TRBJ2-3	NA	NA	TGTGCCAGCAGCTTGACCCTAAGTACTACAGATACGCAGTATTTT	CASSLTLSTTDTQYF
TRBV21-1	TRBJ1-4	NA	NA	TGTGCCAGCAGCACGCGACCGGGACAGGGGGACGGGGCAACTAATGAAAAACTGTTTTTT	CASSTRPGQGDGATNEKLFF
TRBV7-2	TRBJ2-2	TRBD2	NA	TGTGCCAGCAGCTCCGGGACTAGCGGGGGGGCCTACACCGGGGAGCTGTTTTTT	CASSSGTSGGAYTGELFF
TRBV13	TRBJ2-7	TRBD2	many	TGTGCCAGCAGTTTTAGCGGGGGCGCCTCCTACGAGCAGTACTTC	CASSFSGGASYEQYF
TRBV6-5	TRBJ2-1	NA	NA	TGTGCCAGCAGTTACTCCCCCCCTAGAGACAATGAGCAGTTCTTC	CASSYSPPRDNEQFF
TRBV5-1	TRBJ1-1	TRBD1	few	TGCGCCAGCAGCCTCAGGACAGGGGGCGGGTATGCTTTCTTT	CASSLRTGGGYAFF
TRBV7-9	TRBJ2-3	TRBD2	few	TGTGCCAGCAGCAACTACGTTAGCGGGGGAGGCACAGATACGCAGTATTTT	CASSNYVSGGGTDTQYF
TRBV20-1	TRBJ1-2	NA	few	TGCAGTGCTAGCAAGACAGCTTCCTATGGCTACACCTTC	CSASKTASYGYTF
TRBV6-2/TRBV6-3	TRBJ2-6	NA	NA	TGTGCCAGCAGTTGCTCAGGGTTTGGGGCCAACGTCCTGACTTTC	CASSCSGFGANVLTF
TRBV18	TRBJ2-3	TRBD2	few	TGTGCCAGCTCACCACGGCCAGCGGGGGGCGGAGATACGCAGTATTTT	CASSPRPAGGGDTQYF
TRBV29-1	TRBJ1-1	NA	NA	TGCAGCGTTGGCCCAGACTGGGAGGGCACTGAAGCTTTCTTT	CSVGPDWEGTEAFF
TRBV5-1	TRBJ2-7	NA	NA	TGCGCCAGCAGCCCCAATGAGGGTTCCTACAATGAGCAGTACTTC	CASSPNEGSYNEQYF
TRBV12-3/TRBV12-4	TRBJ2-1	NA	NA	TGTGCCAGCAGTCCTCGGACCCTCAATGAGCAGTTCTTC	CASSPRTLNEQFF
TRBV19	TRBJ2-7	TRBD2	few	TGTGCCAGTAGTATAGAACTAGCGGATTACAATGAGCAGTACTTC	CASSIELADYNEQYF
TRBV19	TRBJ2-6	NA	NA	TGTGCCAGTAAACCAGGGTTCTCTGGGGCCAACGTCCTGACTTTC	CASKPGFSGANVLTF
TRBV10-3	TRBJ2-6	NA	NA	TGTGCCATCAGTGAGCACAGCAACTCTGGGGCCAACGTCCTGACTTTC	CAISEHSNSGANVLTF
TRBV12-3/TRBV12-4	TRBJ1-4	NA	few	TGTGCCAGCAGTCCCCCCAGTGCTAATGAAAAACTGTTTTTT	CASSPPSANEKLFF
TRBV20-1	TRBJ1-2	NA	NA	TGCAGTGCTAGTCTGTACGCAGAACCCTATGGCTACACCTTC	CSASLYAEPYGYTF
TRBV15	TRBJ2-1	NA	few	TGTGCCACCAGACAGGGCTTTGGGGCGGTCTATGAGCAGTTCTTC	CATRQGFGAVYEQFF
TRBV20-1	TRBJ2-7	NA	few	TGCAGTGCTAGACCCCCAGGGGAGATCGAGCAGTACTTC	CSARPPGEIEQYF
TRBV27	TRBJ1-1	NA	NA	TGTGCCACCCGGGGACTCTCGAACACTGAAGCTTTCTTT	CATRGLSNTEAFF
TRBV27	TRBJ2-3	TRBD2	NA	TGTGCCAGCAGTCCTCCGGGTAGCGGGATTGGCGCAGATACGCAGTATTTT	CASSPPGSGIGADTQYF
TRBV11-2	TRBJ2-6	TRBD1	NA	TGTGCCAGCAGCGTAGGGACAGCTGGGGCCAACGTCCTGACTTTC	CASSVGTAGANVLTF
TRBV20-1	TRBJ2-7	TRBD2	few	TGCAGTGCTTCGGGGGAGGGAGCCTACGAGCAGTACTTC	CSASGEGAYEQYF
TRBV12-3/TRBV12-4	TRBJ2-4	NA	few	TGTGCCAGCAGTTTAGCAGCAGCCAAAAACATTCAGTACTTC	CASSLAAAKNIQYF
TRBV10-3	TRBJ1-2	NA	NA	TGTGCCGTCAGTCAGGAGGGCAACTATGGCTACACCTTC	CAVSQEGNYGYTF
TRBV10-3	TRBJ2-7	NA	NA	TGTGCCACCGGGGGCAGCTCCTACGAGCAGTACTTC	CATGGSSYEQYF
TRBV7-9	TRBJ1-5	NA	NA	TGTGCCAGCAGCTCCGAGGGTGGGTTAAGAAATCAGCCCCAGCATTTT	CASSSEGGLRNQPQHF